This T cell receptor (beta chain) comes out of a study of OX40 agonist ivuxolimab in advanced cancers. Whole-study context: Given to patients was ivuxolimab, an agonistic anti-OX40 (CD134) antibody. Study-level results: Certain nonresponders likewise exhibited a low normalized T-cell clonal expansion.

Concerning this clone: The antigen is not known.

Only in-frame clones appear in the TCRdb table, and some are missing; sequencing was by immunoSEQ multiplex PCR. Of about 70,000 clones in the sample, approximately 86% were seen once. The CDR3 is 16 amino acids. Germline values: CDR1 KGHSH, CDR2 LQKENI. Trimming cost V 1 base and J 0 bases, with 13 bases left between them. Material: CD4+ or CD8+ T cells sorted from blood, obtained in a trial of the OX40 agonist ivuxolimab. V is TRBV18 and J is TRBJ2-7; the D call may be TRBD1 or TRBD2 (6 bases each). This TCR was recovered from an adult with an advanced solid tumor such as melanoma, head and neck, liver or kidney cancer. The CDR3 coding sequence is TGTGCCAGCTCACCACTTACCGGGGGCTTCTCCTACGAGCAGTACTTC. This sequence encodes CASSPLTGGFSYEQYF. Full variable domain (remainder filled in from reference TRBV18 and TRBJ2-7): NAGVMQNPRHLVRRRGQEARLRCSPMKGHSHVYWYRQLPEEGLKFMVYLQKENIIDESGMPKERFSAEFPKEGPSILRIQQVVRGDSAAYFCASSPLTGGFSYEQYFGPGTRLTVT.